Given below is one T cell receptor beta chain in context. Some clones are missing from TCRdb's copy, which holds only in-frame ones; the method was immunoSEQ multiplex PCR. The sample records about 46,000 clones, 85% to 95% being singletons. This CDR3 spans 13 amino acids. V dropped 0 bases and J dropped 4 bases, with 5 bases sitting between them. Germline values: CDR1 SGHRS, CDR2 YFSETQ. This specimen comes from a study of T cell changes during pregnancy in multiple sclerosis. This chain uses TRBV5-1 with TRBJ2-1; D remains unclear. Sequencing used CD8+ T cells from peripheral blood mononuclear cells, obtained in the first trimester of pregnancy. The sequence derives from a female donor with multiple sclerosis, enrolled in a pregnancy study. The CDR3 loop is CASSLDGYNEQFF. CDR3 in DNA: TGCGCCAGCAGCTTGGACGGGTACAATGAGCAGTTCTTC.